The 10 T cell receptor beta chains in this list originate from one sample, sequenced in a study of CD8 T cells in Susac syndrome. RNA amounts of about 0.5 to 1 ug underwent reverse transcription with random hexamers. Each CDR3 protein is one row after TCRdb ran MiXCR on the immunoSEQ multiplex PCR reads. The sample yields about 300,000 distinct CDR3 sequences, just over 90% seen once. The sample was CD4+ T cells from PBMCs. The receptors were sampled from a human donor with multiple sclerosis.

This chain links TRBV11-2 with TRBJ2-2; TRBD2 agrees at 15 bases. Germline V lookup: CDR1 SGHAT, CDR2 FQNNGV. The CDR3 loop spans 17 amino acids. J gave up 9 bases and V 1 base, and 6 bases lay outside the gene matches. This CDR3 reads CASSLGGLAGGQRELFF. DNA of the CDR3: TGTGCCAGCAGCTTAGGCGGACTAGCGGGGGGGCAGCGGGAGCTGTTTTTT.

V usage is TRBV20-1 and J usage is TRBJ2-1; 9 positions match TRBD2. J was trimmed by 4 bases and V by 6 bases; bases with no gene match: 13. The CDR3 contains 16 residues. Germline-derived CDR1 and CDR2 are DFQATT and SNEGSKA (reference sequence). The CDR3 bases are TGCAGTGCCAGCCACCCTATAGCGGGAGCATACAATGAGCAGTTCTTC. Amino acids: CSASHPIAGAYNEQFF.

The chain uses TRBV7-9 and TRBJ1-2; D ambiguous. Germline V gene sequence: CDR1 SEHNR, CDR2 FQNEAQ (reference sequence). The CDR3 sequence is 13 residues long. Deletions cut 3 bases from V and 7 bases from J, with 12 bases between. CDR3 bases: TGTGCCAGCAGCTTCGACCGCTTGTCTGGCTACACCTTC. Protein product: CASSFDRLSGYTF.

The CDR3 reads CASSAAGGIQYF. CDR3 DNA sequence: TGTGCCAGCAGTGCTGCCGGCGGCATTCAGTACTTC. V is TRBV12-3 or TRBV12-4 and J is TRBJ2-4; D remains unclear. This CDR3 has 12 residues. V was shortened by 5 bases and J by 9 bases, with 11 bases between the two germline ends.

The V and J genes are TRBV29-1 and TRBJ1-5; D remains unclear. CDR1 and CDR2 (germline): SQVTM, ANQGSEA. The CDR3 is 12 amino acids. Trimming removed 5 bases from V and 2 bases from J, with 7 bases in between. This CDR3 is CSVTEGNQPQHF. Written as DNA, the CDR3 is TGCAGCGTTACAGAGGGCAATCAGCCCCAGCATTTT.

The J gene is TRBJ1-1, the V gene TRBV20-1, with D possibly matching TRBD1 (6 bases). Germline V gene lookup returns CDR1 DFQATT and CDR2 SNEGSKA (reference sequence). V gave up 6 bases and J gave up 2 bases, with 16 bases separating them. The CDR3 consists of 14 residues. CDR3 in DNA: TGCAGTGCCCTTCCACTGACAGGTAACACTGAAGCTTTCTTT. The encoded protein is CSALPLTGNTEAFF.

V is TRBV6-2 or TRBV6-3 and J is TRBJ2-7; 7 nucleotides align to TRBD1. The V and J ends lost 7 bases and 9 bases, in that order; junction bases with no gene match: 12. This CDR3 region has 13 residues. Germline V gene sequence: CDR1 MNHEY, CDR2 SVGEGT. CDR3 DNA: TGTGCCAGCACCAACAGGGGATTTGGTGCGCAGTACTTC. Its protein is CASTNRGFGAQYF.

Only one count was recorded for this clonotype. The V and J genes are TRBV5-6 and TRBJ2-3; 7 bases match TRBD1. This CDR3 comprises 16 residues. V dropped 3 bases and J dropped 3; count of bases not matched to a gene: 10. CDR1 and CDR2 (germline): SGHDT, YYEEEE. CDR3 coding DNA: TGTGCCAGCAGCTCCTCTTCGACAGGGCCAACAGATACGCAGTATTTT. Encoded protein: CASSSSSTGPTDTQYF.

The chain joins TRBV12-3 or TRBV12-4 to TRBJ2-6, with TRBD2 as a possible D gene (5 bases). With 0 bases removed from V and 4 bases from J, the gap between germline ends came to 13 bases. This CDR3 comprises 17 residues. Here the CDR3 reads CASSLAGDRSGANVLTF. The CDR3 nucleotides read TGTGCCAGCAGTTTAGCCGGGGATAGGTCGGGGGCCAACGTCCTGACTTTC.

The rearrangement uses TRBV10-2 and TRBJ1-2; a weak D match, TRBD1 (6 bases). V shed 8 bases and J shed 8 bases, with 24 bases lying between them. Germline V gives CDR1 WSHSY, CDR2 SAAADI. The CDR3 length is 15 residues. CDR3 nucleotide sequence: TGCGCCAGCTCTCAAGGCCAGGGGATAGCGGGGGGCTACACCTTC. Translating it yields CASSQGQGIAGGYTF.